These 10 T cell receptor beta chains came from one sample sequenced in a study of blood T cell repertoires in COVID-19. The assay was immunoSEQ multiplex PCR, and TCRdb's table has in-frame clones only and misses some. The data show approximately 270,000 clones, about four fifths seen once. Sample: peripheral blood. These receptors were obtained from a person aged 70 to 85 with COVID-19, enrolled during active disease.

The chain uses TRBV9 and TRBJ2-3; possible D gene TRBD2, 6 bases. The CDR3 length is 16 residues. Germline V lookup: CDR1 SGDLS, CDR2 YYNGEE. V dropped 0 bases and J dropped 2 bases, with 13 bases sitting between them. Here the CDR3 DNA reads TGTGCCAGCAGCGTAGTGGGTGGGGGGAACACAGATACGCAGTATTTT. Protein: CASSVVGGGNTDTQYF.

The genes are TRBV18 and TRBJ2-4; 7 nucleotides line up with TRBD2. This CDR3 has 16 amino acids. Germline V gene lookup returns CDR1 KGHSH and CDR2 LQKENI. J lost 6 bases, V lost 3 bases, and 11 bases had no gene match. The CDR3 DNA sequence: TGTGCCAGCTCACCGTCGAAATCGGGGGAGGGAAACATTCAGTACTTC. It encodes CASSPSKSGEGNIQYF.

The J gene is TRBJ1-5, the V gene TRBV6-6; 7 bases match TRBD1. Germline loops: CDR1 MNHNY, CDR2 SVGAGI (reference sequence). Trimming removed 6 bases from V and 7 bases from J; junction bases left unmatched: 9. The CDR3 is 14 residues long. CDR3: CASSLRQGRQPQHF. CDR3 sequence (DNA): TGTGCCAGCAGCCTCAGACAGGGTCGACAGCCCCAGCATTTT.

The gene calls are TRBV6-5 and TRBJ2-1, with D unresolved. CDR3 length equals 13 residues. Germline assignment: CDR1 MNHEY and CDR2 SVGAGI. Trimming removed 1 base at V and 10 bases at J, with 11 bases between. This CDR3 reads CASSYLAAPEQFF. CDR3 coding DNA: TGTGCCAGCAGTTACTTGGCGGCACCCGAGCAGTTCTTC.

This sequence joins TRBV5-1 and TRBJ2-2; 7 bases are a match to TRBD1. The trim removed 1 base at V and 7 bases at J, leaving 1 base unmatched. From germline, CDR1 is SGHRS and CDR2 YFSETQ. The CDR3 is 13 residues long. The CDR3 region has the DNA TGCGCCAGCAGCTTGTGGGACAGCGGGGAGCTGTTTTTT. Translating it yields CASSLWDSGELFF.

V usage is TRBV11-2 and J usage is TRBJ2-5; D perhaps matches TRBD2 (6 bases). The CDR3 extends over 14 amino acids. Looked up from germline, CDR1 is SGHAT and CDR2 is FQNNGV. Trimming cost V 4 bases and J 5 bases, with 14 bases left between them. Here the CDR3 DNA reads TGTGCCAGCAGCTCGCGGGACTTGTTTGAGACCCAGTACTTC. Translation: CASSSRDLFETQYF.

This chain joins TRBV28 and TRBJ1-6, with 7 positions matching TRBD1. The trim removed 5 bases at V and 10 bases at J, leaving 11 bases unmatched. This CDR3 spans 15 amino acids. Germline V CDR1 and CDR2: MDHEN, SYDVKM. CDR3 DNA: TGTGCCAGCAGTCCGCCGACAGGGAAGGGCTCACCCCTCCACTTT. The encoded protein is CASSPPTGKGSPLHF.

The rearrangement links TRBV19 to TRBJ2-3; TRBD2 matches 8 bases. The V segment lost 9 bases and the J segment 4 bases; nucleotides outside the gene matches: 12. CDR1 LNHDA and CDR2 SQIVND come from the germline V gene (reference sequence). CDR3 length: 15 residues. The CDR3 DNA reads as TGTGCCAGCAGTCGTTCGAGCGGGAGATCAGATACGCAGTATTTT. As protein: CASSRSSGRSDTQYF.

CDR3 region: CASKSVSSYTF. CDR3 sequence (DNA): TGTGCCAGCAAGTCGGTTTCTAGCTACACCTTC. The gene calls are TRBV6-5 and TRBJ1-2, with D uncertain. V lost 7 bases and J lost 9, with 12 bases in between. The CDR3 has 11 amino acids. The germline V gene encodes CDR1 MNHEY and CDR2 SVGAGI.

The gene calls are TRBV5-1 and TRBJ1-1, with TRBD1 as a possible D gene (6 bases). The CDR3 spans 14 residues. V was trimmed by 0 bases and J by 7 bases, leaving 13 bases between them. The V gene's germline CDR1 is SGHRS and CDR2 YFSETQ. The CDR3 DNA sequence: TGCGCCAGCAGCTTGGCAGGGGACGGGGTTGAAGCTTTCTTT. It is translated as CASSLAGDGVEAFF.